The clone carrying this T cell receptor beta chain was picked up one time. The table came from immunoSEQ multiplex PCR; TCRdb's copy has only in-frame clones and leaves some out. The table lists approximately 100,000 clones, approximately 90% of them singletons. This sample stems from a study of blood T cell repertoires in COVID-19. About the study: The United States, Italy and Spain provided the acute and convalescent COVID-19 samples. T cells, B-cell-depleted T cells, or PBMCs supplied cDNA or gDNA.

V was shortened by 2 bases and J by 0 bases, with 8 bases between the two germline ends. Germline CDR1 reads LGHNT; CDR2 reads FRNRAP. CDR3 size: 15 residues. Sequencing input: peripheral blood. This receptor was taken from a man between 45 and 60 years old in a cohort sampled during active COVID-19. The V gene is TRBV12-5, the J gene TRBJ1-3; D not resolved. As DNA, the CDR3 is TGTGCTAGTGGTTTGTCCCGGGACTCTGGAAACACCATATATTTT. Residues: CASGLSRDSGNTIYF.